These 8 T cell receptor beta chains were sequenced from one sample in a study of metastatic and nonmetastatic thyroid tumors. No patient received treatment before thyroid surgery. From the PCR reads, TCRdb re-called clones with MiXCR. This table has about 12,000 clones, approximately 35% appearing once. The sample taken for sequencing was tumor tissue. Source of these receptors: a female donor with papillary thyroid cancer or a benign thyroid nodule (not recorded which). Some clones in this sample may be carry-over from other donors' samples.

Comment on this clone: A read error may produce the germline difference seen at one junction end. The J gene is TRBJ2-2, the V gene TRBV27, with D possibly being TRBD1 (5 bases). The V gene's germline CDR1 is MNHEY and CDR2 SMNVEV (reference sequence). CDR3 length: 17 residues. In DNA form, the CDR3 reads TGTGCCACCTACCCCTTCGTGGGGCCGGCGAATACCGGGGAGCTGTTTTTT. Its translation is CATYPFVGPANTGELFF.

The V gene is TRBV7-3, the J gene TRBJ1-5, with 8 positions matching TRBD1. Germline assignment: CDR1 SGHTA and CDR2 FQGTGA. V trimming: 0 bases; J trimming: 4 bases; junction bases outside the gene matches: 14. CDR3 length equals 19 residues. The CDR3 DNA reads TGTGCCAGCAGCTTAACCAACCGCGGACAGGGAGATGCGAATCAGCCCCAGCATTTT. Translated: CASSLTNRGQGDANQPQHF.

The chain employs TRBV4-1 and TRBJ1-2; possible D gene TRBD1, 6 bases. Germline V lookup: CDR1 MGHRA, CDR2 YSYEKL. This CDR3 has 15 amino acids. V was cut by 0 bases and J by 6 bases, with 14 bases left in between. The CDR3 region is CASSQEPGEINGYTF. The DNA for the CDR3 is TGCGCCAGCAGCCAAGAACCAGGGGAAATCAATGGCTACACCTTC.

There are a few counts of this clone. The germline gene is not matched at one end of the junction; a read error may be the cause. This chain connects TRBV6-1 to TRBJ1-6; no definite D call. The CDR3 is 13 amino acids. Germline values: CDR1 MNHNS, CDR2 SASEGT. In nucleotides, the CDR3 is TGTGCCAGCAGCGAATCCTCCAATTCACACCTCCACTTT. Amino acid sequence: CASSESSNSHLHF.

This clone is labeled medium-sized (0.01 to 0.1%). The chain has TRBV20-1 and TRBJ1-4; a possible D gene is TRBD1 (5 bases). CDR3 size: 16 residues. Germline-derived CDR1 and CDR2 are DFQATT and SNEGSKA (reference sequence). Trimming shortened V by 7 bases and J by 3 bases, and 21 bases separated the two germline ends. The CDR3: CSVKERPGTPNEKLFF. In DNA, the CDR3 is TGCAGTGTAAAAGAGCGACCCGGGACCCCTAATGAAAAACTGTTTTTT.

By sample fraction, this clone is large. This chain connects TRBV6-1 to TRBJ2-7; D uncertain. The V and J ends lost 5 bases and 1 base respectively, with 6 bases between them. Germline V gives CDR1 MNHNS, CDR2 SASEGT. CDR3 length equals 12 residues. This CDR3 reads CASSPRSYEQYF. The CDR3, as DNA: TGTGCCAGCAGTCCCCGTTCCTACGAGCAGTACTTC.

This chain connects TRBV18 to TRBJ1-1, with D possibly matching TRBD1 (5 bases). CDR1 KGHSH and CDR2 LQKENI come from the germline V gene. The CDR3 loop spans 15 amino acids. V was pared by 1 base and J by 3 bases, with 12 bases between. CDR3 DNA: TGTGCCAGCTCACCACAAAACGGGGGGGACACTGAAGCTTTCTTT. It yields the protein CASSPQNGGDTEAFF.

The CDR3 DNA follows: TGTGCCAGCAGCCGACAGGGGGCGTTCCACGAGCAGTACTTC. As protein: CASSRQGAFHEQYF. The chain has TRBV7-8 and TRBJ2-7, with 10 nucleotides matching TRBD1. Trimming cost V 5 bases and J 5 bases; bases outside gene matches: 6. This CDR3 has 14 residues. Germline V CDR1 and CDR2: SGHVS, FQNEAQ. Variable domain in full (rest from reference TRBV7-8 and TRBJ2-7): GAGVSQSPRYKVAKRGQDVALRCDPISGHVSLFWYQQALGQGPEFLTYFQNEAQLDKSGLPSDRFFAERPEGSVSTLKIQRTQQEDSAVYLCASSRQGAFHEQYFGPGTRLTVT.